A single sample is the source of the 17 T cell receptor beta chains below, sequenced in a study of OX40 agonist ivuxolimab in advanced cancers. Clones were read by immunoSEQ multiplex PCR, and TCRdb kept only the in-frame ones, dropping some. The data contain 70,000 to 85,000 clones, about 82% of them seen just once; the ten biggest clones take up over 4.5%. Here the sequenced sample was CD4+ or CD8+ T cells sorted from blood, taken in a trial of the OX40 agonist ivuxolimab. The receptors derive from an adult with an advanced solid tumor such as melanoma, head and neck, liver or kidney cancer.

The chain couples TRBV5-1 to TRBJ1-3; D call uncertain. V was cut by 1 base and J by 4 bases, with 12 bases left in between. This CDR3 is 15 amino acids long. Per the germline V gene, CDR1 is SGHRS and CDR2 is YFSETQ. The CDR3 loop is CASSLPLAAGNTIYF. The CDR3 bases are TGCGCCAGCAGCTTGCCCCTCGCGGCGGGAAACACCATATATTTT.

This clone was counted a few times. The rearrangement links TRBV14 to TRBJ2-7; D is uncertain. The length of the CDR3 is 11 residues. Trimming took 1 base from V and 4 from J, leaving 2 bases between them. Germline V gene data show CDR1 as SGHDN and CDR2 as FVKESK. Here the CDR3 reads CASSQVYEQYF. In DNA, the CDR3 is TGTGCCAGCAGCCAAGTTTACGAGCAGTACTTC.

This chain connects TRBV19 to TRBJ2-2; perhaps TRBD1 as D (5 bases). With 3 bases removed from V and 5 bases from J, the gap between germline ends came to 16 bases. The CDR3 covers 16 residues. The germline V gene encodes CDR1 LNHDA and CDR2 SQIVND (reference sequence). As DNA, the CDR3 is TGTGCCAGTAGTATCTTCGGCCCGACAGATACCGGGGAGCTGTTTTTT. As protein: CASSIFGPTDTGELFF. Variable domain in full (rest from reference TRBV19 and TRBJ2-2): DGGITQSPKYLFRKEGQNVTLSCEQNLNHDAMYWYRQDPGQGLRLIYYSQIVNDFQKGDIAEGYSVSREKKESFPLTVTSAQKNPTAFYLCASSIFGPTDTGELFFGEGSRLTVL.

This chain connects TRBV5-4 to TRBJ2-5; 9 nucleotides line up with TRBD2. V dropped 10 bases and J dropped 2; count of bases not matched to a gene: 6. This CDR3 is built from 13 residues. The V gene's germline CDR1 is SGHNT and CDR2 YYREEE (reference sequence). CDR3 region: CAASLAGQETQYF. CDR3 bases: TGTGCCGCCAGCCTAGCGGGACAAGAGACCCAGTACTTC.

V and J are TRBV5-4 and TRBJ1-4, with D perhaps matching TRBD1 (6 bases). Between the trimmed V and J ends, which lost 4 bases and 3 bases, there was a span of 13 bases. Germline CDR1 SGHNT, CDR2 YYREEE (reference sequence). CDR3 length: 15 residues. CDR3 loop: CASSPYGGSNEKLFF. The CDR3 DNA follows: TGTGCCAGCAGCCCCTACGGGGGCTCTAATGAAAAACTGTTTTTT. Supplemented by reference TRBV5-4 and TRBJ1-4, the full variable domain reads ETGVTQSPTHLIKTRGQQVTLRCSSQSGHNTVSWYQQALGQGPQFIFQYYREEENGRGNFPPRFSGLQFPNYSSELNVNALELDDSALYLCASSPYGGSNEKLFFGSGTQLSVL.

This clone has a handful of counts. The CDR3 DNA reads TGCGCCAGCAGACGCGGACCTAGTCAAGAGACCCAGTACTTC. Translation gives CASRRGPSQETQYF. J is TRBJ2-5 and V is TRBV5-1, with D uncertain. Germline-derived CDR1 and CDR2 are SGHRS and YFSETQ. V was pared by 5 bases and J by 2 bases, with 13 bases between. The CDR3 covers 14 residues.

This chain links TRBV4-1 with TRBJ1-1; the D gene is possibly TRBD1 (5 bases). This CDR3 spans 14 amino acids. The V and J ends lost 1 base and 7 bases respectively, with 13 bases between them. CDR1 is MGHRA and CDR2 is YSYEKL in the germline V gene. For the CDR3, the DNA is TGCGCCAGCAGCCAAGGAAAGGGGCGGGGTGAAGCTTTCTTT. Translating gives CASSQGKGRGEAFF.

The chain employs TRBV7-6 and TRBJ1-2; 7 positions match TRBD1. The V gene end was trimmed by 5 bases and the J gene end by 6 bases; junction bases not matched to a gene: 6. The germline CDR1 and CDR2 sequences are SGHVS and FNYEAQ. The CDR3 is 13 amino acids. The CDR3 region has the DNA TGTGCCAGCAGCCCAAGACAGGGTGATGGCTACACCTTC. Amino acid sequence: CASSPRQGDGYTF.

V usage is TRBV6-1 and J usage is TRBJ1-5, with D perhaps matching TRBD1 (6 bases). This CDR3 has 15 residues. Germline-derived CDR1 and CDR2 are MNHNS and SASEGT. V was clipped by 1 base and J by 0 bases, with 7 bases between them. CDR3 coding DNA: TGTGCCAGCAGTGAAGGGACAGATAGCAATCAGCCCCAGCATTTT. Translation: CASSEGTDSNQPQHF.

The V gene is TRBV7-2, the J gene TRBJ1-1; possible D gene TRBD1, 6 bases. CDR1 and CDR2 (germline): SGHTA, FQGNSA. CDR3 size: 15 residues. The germline V and J ends were trimmed by 4 bases and 0 bases, with 12 bases remaining between them. CDR3: CASSSHQGLNTEAFF. The DNA of the CDR3 is TGTGCCAGCAGCTCGCATCAGGGGCTGAACACTGAAGCTTTCTTT.

The chain combines TRBV2 with TRBJ2-2; TRBD2 matches at 10 bases. V trimming: 6 bases; J trimming: 5 bases; junction bases outside the gene matches: 6. This CDR3 is 15 amino acids long. CDR1 is SNHLY, CDR2 FYNNEI, per germline. CDR3 nucleotides: TGTGCCAGCAGAGCTACTAGCGGGGTGACCGGGGAGCTGTTTTTT. Amino acids: CASRATSGVTGELFF.

The CDR3, as DNA: TGTGCCAGCAGTAGAGCCTTGGGGAATGAGCAGTTCTTC. It translates to CASSRALGNEQFF. This chain uses TRBV7-9 with TRBJ2-1; unclear D gene. V was trimmed by 6 bases and J by 7 bases, leaving 13 bases between them. Germline CDR1 is SEHNR and CDR2 is FQNEAQ (reference sequence). The CDR3 has 13 residues.

The count of this clone is one. V gene TRBV7-9 combines with J gene TRBJ2-7; D is possibly TRBD1 (6 bases). Germline CDR1 and CDR2: SEHNR and FQNEAQ (reference sequence). V was shortened by 5 bases and J by 2 bases, with 10 bases between the two germline ends. The CDR3 consists of 13 residues. The CDR3 protein is CASSLGQPYEQYV. The CDR3 DNA reads TGTGCCAGCAGCCTTGGACAGCCCTACGAGCAGTACGTC.

This chain uses TRBV10-3 with TRBJ2-7, with D tentatively TRBD2 (5 bases). V was trimmed by 3 bases and J by 3 bases, leaving 15 bases between them. The V gene's germline CDR1 is ENHRY and CDR2 SYGVKD. This CDR3 has 15 residues. CDR3 sequence (DNA): TGTGCCATCAGTGAAGGTCGTGGACTGGGCTACGAGCAGTACGTC. It is translated as CAISEGRGLGYEQYV.

The chain uses TRBV5-6 and TRBJ1-4; tentatively, D is TRBD1 (6 bases). V shed 6 bases and J shed 0 bases, with 15 bases lying between them. The CDR3 runs 16 residues. Germline CDR1 SGHDT, CDR2 YYEEEE. The CDR3: CASTTQDRSTNEKLFF. CDR3 bases: TGTGCCAGCACAACACAGGACAGATCAACTAATGAAAAACTGTTTTTT.

V is TRBV5-4 and J is TRBJ2-7; no reliable D call. Trimming took 0 bases from V and 9 from J, leaving 16 bases between them. The CDR3 has 14 amino acids. CDR1 is SGHNT and CDR2 is YYREEE in the germline V gene (reference sequence). The CDR3 sequence is CASSLAGFSGMQYF. For the CDR3, the DNA is TGTGCCAGCAGCTTGGCCGGTTTCAGTGGTATGCAGTACTTC.

This chain uses TRBV5-4 with TRBJ1-2; no clear D. The germline CDR1 and CDR2 sequences are SGHNT and YYREEE (reference sequence). There are 14 residues in the CDR3. V lost 4 bases and J 4 bases, leaving 14 bases between the germline ends. This CDR3 reads CASSLEGSRYGYTF. The CDR3 nucleotides read TGTGCCAGCAGCCTGGAAGGCAGCCGCTATGGCTACACCTTC.